These 2 T cell receptor beta chains were sequenced from one sample in a study of blood T cells in healthy people across ages. A J-beta primer mix and a sample-barcoded 5' primer were used in a second PCR of about 7 to 12 cycles. Via MiXCR, TCRdb re-called the 5' RACE reads, giving one row per CDR3 protein. This sample has over 550,000 distinct CDR3 sequences, with about 30% found just once. Specimen: blood. The receptors here all came from a woman older than 75 in good health.

This clonotype was observed many times. This chain links TRBV28 with TRBJ2-1; no clear D gene. V lost 8 bases to trimming and J lost 2 bases, with 13 bases between them. CDR1 and CDR2 (germline): MDHEN, SYDVKM. CDR3 length: 14 residues. CDR3 sequence reads: CASESPLTYNEQFF. The CDR3, as DNA: TGTGCCAGCGAAAGTCCCCTGACCTACAATGAGCAGTTCTTC.

Concerning this clonotype itself: This clone may be a read error of a much larger clone one base away. The V and J genes are TRBV20-1 and TRBJ2-5; possibly TRBD2 for D (5 bases). Germline CDR1 DFQATT, CDR2 SNEGSKA (reference sequence). The CDR3 runs to 16 residues. V gave up 5 bases and J gave up 11 bases, with 30 bases separating them. The CDR3 sequence is CSALWTLGWVGNEQYF. CDR3 nucleotides: TGCAGTGCTCTGTGGACTCTTGGCTGGGTAGGCAATGAGCAGTACTTC.